The clone carrying this T cell receptor (beta chain) was recorded a few times. Antigen specificity is unknown. RNA transcripts provided the template for amplifying TCR beta CDR3 regions. HTBI-primed first-round RT-PCR preceded second-round multiplex PCR. Each CDR3 protein is one row after TCRdb ran MiXCR on the multiplex PCR reads. Of about 700,000 distinct CDR3 sequences in the sample, roughly 40% were seen once. This entry comes from a study of Graves' ophthalmopathy and Graves' hyperthyroidism. Whole-study context: Pretreatment peripheral blood was obtained at initial diagnosis.

Regarding the study as a whole: Using a 13-signature model, the authors split ophthalmopathy from stable hyperthyroidism, with roughly 90% sensitivity and approximately 84% specificity. Progression of ophthalmopathy was predicted by the model with around 70% sensitivity and around 72% specificity.

The material sequenced was peripheral blood. The TCR sequence derives from an adult man with Graves' ophthalmopathy.

The CDR3 loop reads CASSVVPAPANYGYTF. The DNA for the CDR3 is TGTGCCAGCAGCGTAGTTCCAGCCCCAGCTAACTATGGCTACACCTTC. The chain employs TRBV9 and TRBJ1-2; D unresolved. Germline V gene sequence: CDR1 SGDLS, CDR2 YYNGEE. This CDR3 is 16 amino acids long. V was shortened by 0 bases and J by 0 bases, with 12 bases between the two germline ends.